These 3 T cell receptor beta chains came from one sample sequenced in a study of T-cell memory formation after mild COVID-19 listed by TCRdb under 2021. Library generation was performed with 5' RACE. Sequencer: Illumina NovaSeq 6000. The raw public reads went through TCRdb reprocessing: fastp at Q25, MiXCR clone calling, in-frame beta chains kept. Every CDR3 protein is listed once, alongside the most common genes and DNA of its rows. This sample has around 250,000 distinct CDR3 sequences in its table, and 7.5% to 10% of those were observed once. 20% to 25% of the sample lies in the top ten. The sample consisted of PBMCs or a T cell subset sorted from them (not recorded which). The receptors were gathered from a man younger than 30 who had mild COVID-19 (a few samples of this study predate the infection). The sample titles of this study are shuffled in the database, so cell type and time point are left out; the donor was told from shared clones.

This clonotype was recorded a few times. V usage is TRBV12-3 or TRBV12-4 and J usage is TRBJ1-5; D is possibly TRBD1 (5 bases). The CDR3 contains 15 residues. V shed 6 bases and J shed 0 bases, with 12 bases lying between them. Written as DNA, the CDR3 is TGTGCCAGCAGGCAGGGACCACATAGCAATCAGCCCCAGCATTTT. This encodes CASRQGPHSNQPQHF.

The chain employs TRBV9 and TRBJ2-2; no clear D. V was clipped by 4 bases and J by 4 bases, with 8 bases between them. The germline V gene encodes CDR1 SGDLS and CDR2 YYNGEE. The CDR3 covers 13 residues. CDR3 protein: CASSPHLTGELFF. CDR3 sequence (DNA): TGTGCCAGCAGCCCCCACCTCACCGGGGAGCTGTTTTTT.

This clonotype was counted many times. The chain joins TRBV7-2 to TRBJ2-2; D remains unclear. With 5 bases removed from V and 7 bases from J, the gap between germline ends came to 8 bases. The CDR3 sequence is 12 residues long. CDR1 and CDR2 from the germline V gene are SGHTA and FQGNSA. This CDR3 is CASSRPGGELFF. CDR3 in DNA: TGTGCCAGCAGCCGGCCGGGCGGGGAGCTGTTTTTT.